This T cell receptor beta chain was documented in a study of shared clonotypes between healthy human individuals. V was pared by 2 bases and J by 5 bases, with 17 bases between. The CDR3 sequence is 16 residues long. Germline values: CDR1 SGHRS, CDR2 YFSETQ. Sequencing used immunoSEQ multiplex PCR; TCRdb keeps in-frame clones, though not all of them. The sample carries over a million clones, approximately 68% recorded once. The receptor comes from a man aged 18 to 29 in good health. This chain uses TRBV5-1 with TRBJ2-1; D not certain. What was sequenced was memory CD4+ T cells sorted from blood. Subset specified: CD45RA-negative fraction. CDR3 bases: TGCGCCAGCAGCTTAAGGTCGTTACGCGGCGACAATGAGCAGTTCTTC. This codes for CASSLRSLRGDNEQFF.